Presented here are 22 T cell receptor beta chains from one specimen sequenced in a study of blood T cell repertoires in COVID-19. Profiled with immunoSEQ multiplex PCR; TCRdb holds only in-frame clones, not every one. Of more than 95,000 clones listed, approximately 85% are singletons. The specimen sequenced was peripheral blood. The receptors here all came from a woman of 80 years or more with COVID-19, enrolled during active disease.

The chain couples TRBV6-2 or TRBV6-3 to TRBJ2-3; a possible D gene is TRBD2 (6 bases). Looked up from germline, CDR1 is MNHEY and CDR2 is SVGEGT. Trimming cost V 5 bases and J 2 bases, with 14 bases left between them. The CDR3 totals 15 residues. The CDR3 is CASSTPRGNTDTQYF. Written as DNA, the CDR3 is TGTGCCAGCAGTACCCCCCGCGGGAACACAGATACGCAGTATTTT.

This rearrangement joins TRBV10-3 to TRBJ1-2; D is undetermined. CDR3 size: 12 residues. The germline V gene has CDR1 ENHRY and CDR2 SYGVKD. The germline V and J ends were trimmed by 4 bases and 2 bases, with 5 bases remaining between them. The CDR3 nucleotides are TGTGCCATCAGTGGAGGGAACTATGGCTACACCTTC. This encodes CAISGGNYGYTF.

V usage is TRBV10-3 and J usage is TRBJ1-2; TRBD1 is a possible D gene (6 bases). CDR3 length equals 14 residues. Germline V CDR1 and CDR2: ENHRY, SYGVKD. The V end lost 3 bases, the J end lost 4 bases, and 12 bases lay between the germline ends. The CDR3 reads CAISDLQGSYGYTF. DNA of the CDR3: TGTGCCATCAGTGATCTACAGGGATCCTATGGCTACACCTTC.

The genes are TRBV10-3 and TRBJ2-5; D uncertain. V lost 3 bases, J lost 4 bases, and 9 bases lay in between. CDR3 size: 13 residues. Germline CDR1 ENHRY, CDR2 SYGVKD. The CDR3 reads CAISDGNRETQYF. As DNA, the CDR3 is TGTGCCATCAGTGACGGTAACAGAGAGACCCAGTACTTC.

The chain links TRBV6-6 to TRBJ2-5; TRBD2 aligns across 12 bases. Germline CDR1 MNHNY, CDR2 SVGAGI (reference sequence). V shed 7 bases, J shed 4 bases, and the junction held 7 bases outside the gene matches. The CDR3 covers 15 residues. In nucleotides, the CDR3 is TGTGCCAGCAAGGAGACTAGCGGGAGAGGAGAGACCCAGTACTTC. Residues: CASKETSGRGETQYF.

This clone was seen a handful of times. The chain couples TRBV10-3 to TRBJ1-2, with 9 bases aligning to TRBD1. This CDR3 has 12 amino acids. Germline-derived CDR1 and CDR2 are ENHRY and SYGVKD. Trimming cost V 6 bases and J 8 bases; bases outside gene matches: 4. CDR3 DNA sequence: TGTGCCATCAGCGGGACAGGGAACGGCTACACCTTC. Translation: CAISGTGNGYTF.

This clone was seen a single time. The V and J genes are TRBV11-2 and TRBJ2-4; a possible D gene is TRBD1 (5 bases). The CDR3 has 16 residues. Looked up from germline, CDR1 is SGHAT and CDR2 is FQNNGV. Between the trimmed V and J ends, which lost 5 bases and 0 bases, there was a span of 14 bases. This CDR3 reads CASSPGHLTAKNIQYF. The CDR3 coding sequence is TGTGCCAGCAGCCCAGGACATCTCACAGCCAAAAACATTCAGTACTTC.

The rearrangement joins TRBV28 to TRBJ1-1; D unresolved. Germline V gives CDR1 MDHEN, CDR2 SYDVKM. CDR3 length equals 14 residues. Trimming removed 6 bases at V and 0 bases at J, with 11 bases between. The CDR3 DNA sequence: TGTGCCAGCAGCCCGATCAACATGAACACTGAAGCTTTCTTT. Its translation is CASSPINMNTEAFF.

The chain carries TRBV19 and TRBJ2-2, with TRBD2 matching over 9 bases. This CDR3 comprises 15 residues. Germline V CDR1 and CDR2: LNHDA, SQIVND (reference sequence). Trimming took 5 bases from V and 4 from J; bases not matched to a gene: 5. The CDR3 DNA reads as TGTGCCAGTAGTCTCCGCGGGAGGGCCACCGGGGAGCTGTTTTTT. Its translation: CASSLRGRATGELFF.

V gene TRBV7-9 combines with J gene TRBJ2-7; TRBD2 might be the D (6 bases). This CDR3 comprises 13 residues. V gave up 5 bases and J gave up 4 bases, with 12 bases separating them. Germline CDR1 and CDR2: SEHNR and FQNEAQ (reference sequence). The CDR3 spells CASSRPGLYEQYF. The CDR3 nucleotides are TGTGCCAGCAGCCGACCGGGACTTTACGAGCAGTACTTC.

The chain has TRBV7-2 and TRBJ2-3, with TRBD2 matching 8 bases. This CDR3 has 16 residues. Germline assignment: CDR1 SGHTA and CDR2 FQGNSA. J lost 4 bases, V lost 5 bases, and 11 bases had no gene match. The CDR3 coding sequence is TGTGCCAGCAGCGAGCGGAAAGCGGGAGAGGCAGATACGCAGTATTTT. It codes for CASSERKAGEADTQYF.

The rearrangement joins TRBV10-3 to TRBJ2-7; 10 bases align to TRBD2. This CDR3 spans 12 amino acids. J lost 7 bases, V lost 6 bases, and 3 bases had no gene match. Looked up from germline, CDR1 is ENHRY and CDR2 is SYGVKD. CDR3 nucleotides: TGTGCCATCAGCGGACTAGCGGAAGAGCAGTACTTC. The encoded protein is CAISGLAEEQYF.

The chain employs TRBV7-2 and TRBJ2-1; 9 bases line up with TRBD2. In germline, CDR1 is SGHTA, CDR2 FQGNSA. This CDR3 has 16 amino acids. Trimming at V came to 3 bases and at J to 8 bases, leaving 11 bases not matched to a gene. CDR3 residues: CASSFLSGSGGDEQFF. In DNA, the CDR3 is TGTGCCAGCAGCTTTCTTAGCGGGAGCGGGGGAGATGAGCAGTTCTTC.

This clone was seen only once. The chain carries TRBV7-2 and TRBJ1-1, with TRBD1 as a possible D gene (6 bases). In germline, CDR1 is SGHTA, CDR2 FQGNSA. V lost 6 bases to trimming and J lost 3 bases, with 17 bases between them. CDR3 length: 15 residues. The CDR3 bases are TGTGCCAGCAGAAAACAGGGTACTTTGGACACTGAAGCTTTCTTT. The encoded protein is CASRKQGTLDTEAFF.

The chain carries TRBV18 and TRBJ1-6; possible D gene TRBD1, 5 bases. This CDR3 is 15 amino acids long. The V gene's germline CDR1 is KGHSH and CDR2 LQKENI. Trimming stripped 8 bases from V and 7 bases from J, with 18 bases between. This CDR3 reads CASASGVLVNSPLHF. The CDR3 nucleotides are TGTGCCAGCGCGTCGGGGGTACTGGTAAATTCACCCCTCCACTTT. The complete variable domain, with remaining parts taken from reference TRBV18 and TRBJ1-6, reads NAGVMQNPRHLVRRRGQEARLRCSPMKGHSHVYWYRQLPEEGLKFMVYLQKENIIDESGMPKERFSAEFPKEGPSILRIQQVVRGDSAAYFCASASGVLVNSPLHFGNGTRLTVT.

The chain uses TRBV18 and TRBJ2-7; D is uncertain. V lost 4 bases, J lost 0 bases, and 10 bases lay in between. Germline CDR1 KGHSH, CDR2 LQKENI. The CDR3 consists of 14 residues. CDR3: CASSQRESSYEQYF. For the CDR3, the DNA is TGTGCCAGCTCACAGCGCGAGAGCTCCTACGAGCAGTACTTC.

The chain uses TRBV4-3 and TRBJ2-2; D is possibly TRBD1 (5 bases). Germline assignment: CDR1 LGHNA and CDR2 YSLEER. The germline V and J ends were trimmed by 0 bases and 6 bases, with 17 bases remaining between them. This CDR3 contains 17 residues. The CDR3 region is CASSQDPSRVRAGELFF. The CDR3 bases are TGCGCCAGCAGCCAAGATCCCTCCAGGGTACGGGCCGGGGAGCTGTTTTTT.

The rearrangement uses TRBV15 and TRBJ1-4; tentative D call: TRBD1 (6 bases). This CDR3 region has 15 residues. The ends were cut back, 1 base at V and 8 bases at J, with 14 bases in the middle. Looked up from germline, CDR1 is LNHNV and CDR2 is YYDKDF (reference sequence). The CDR3 region has the DNA TGTGCCACCAGCAGAGGGTCAGGGGATTTAGAAAAACTGTTTTTT. Its protein product is CATSRGSGDLEKLFF. Filled out from reference TRBV15 and TRBJ1-4, the complete variable domain reads DAMVIQNPRYQVTQFGKPVTLSCSQTLNHNVMYWYQQKSSQAPKLLFHYYDKDFNNEADTPDNFQSRRPNTSFCFLDIRSPGLGDTAMYLCATSRGSGDLEKLFFGSGTQLSVL.

The rearrangement links TRBV6-5 to TRBJ2-7; D is undetermined. Trimming shortened V by 6 bases and J by 4 bases, and 16 bases separated the two germline ends. Germline CDR1 reads MNHEY; CDR2 reads SVGAGI. This CDR3 comprises 14 residues. CDR3 in DNA: TGTGCCAGCAGGCCTGGTGAACTTGGTTACGAGCAGTACTTC. Translation: CASRPGELGYEQYF.

This chain uses TRBV7-2 with TRBJ2-3; TRBD1 matches 7 bases. CDR1 and CDR2 (germline): SGHTA, FQGNSA. The CDR3 spans 16 residues. The V and J ends lost 5 bases and 4 bases, in that order; junction bases with no gene match: 12. CDR3 DNA sequence: TGTGCCAGCAGCCCCCGGACAGGCTACAGCGCAGATACGCAGTATTTT. The encoded protein is CASSPRTGYSADTQYF.

V gene TRBV7-2 combines with J gene TRBJ2-7; 8 bases are shared with TRBD1. The germline gives CDR1 SGHTA, CDR2 FQGNSA. After removal of 0 bases from V and 3 bases from J, the junction contained 7 bases not matched to a gene. CDR3 length equals 16 residues. The CDR3 DNA reads TGTGCCAGCAGCTTAGCCGGGACAGGAGACTACTACGAGCAGTACTTC. This gives the protein CASSLAGTGDYYEQYF.

CDR3: CATSRGGQLNQPQHF. DNA for the CDR3: TGTGCCACCAGCAGAGGAGGGCAGCTTAATCAGCCCCAGCATTTT. The rearrangement joins TRBV15 to TRBJ1-5; unclear D gene. This CDR3 is built from 15 residues. In germline, CDR1 is LNHNV, CDR2 YYDKDF (reference sequence). V was shortened by 1 base and J by 4 bases, with 11 bases between the two germline ends.